A single sample gave rise to the 30 T cell receptor beta chains below, sequenced in a study of blood T cells in healthy people across ages. PCR was performed a second time for 7 to 11 cycles using a sample-barcoded 5' primer and a J-beta primer mix. TCRdb reprocessed the 5' RACE reads with MiXCR, giving one entry per CDR3 protein. The data hold hundreds of thousands of distinct CDR3 sequences, with roughly 50% observed a single time. The sequenced sample was blood. These receptors were obtained from a woman aged 55-69 years in good health.

This clonotype was observed a single time. The genes are TRBV29-1 and TRBJ2-6; D is unclear. The CDR3 loop spans 13 amino acids. Germline V gene lookup returns CDR1 SQVTM and CDR2 ANQGSEA. As DNA, the CDR3 is TGCAACGCCACCAGCTCTGGGGCCAACGTCCTGACTTTC. Translating gives CNATSSGANVLTF. The full variable domain, in which reference TRBV29-1 and TRBJ2-6 provide the parts outside the CDR3, is SAVISQKPSRDICQRGTSLTIQCQVDSQVTMMFWYRQQPGQSLTLIATANQGSEATYESGFVIDKFPISRPNLTFSTLTVSNMSPEDSSIYLCNATSSGANVLTFGAGSRLTVL.

The V call is TRBV29-1, the J call TRBJ2-5; D possibly matches TRBD1 or TRBD2 (5 bases each). The germline CDR1 and CDR2 sequences are SQVTM and ANQGSEA. Trimming shortened V by 4 bases and J by 2 bases, and 8 bases separated the two germline ends. CDR3 size: 12 residues. The CDR3: CSVVGAQETQYF. The CDR3 DNA sequence: TGCAGCGTTGTCGGGGCTCAAGAGACCCAGTACTTC.

Note on this clonotype: A much larger clonotype is one base distant, so this may be a read error. The chain recombines TRBV20-1 with TRBJ2-3, with 10 nucleotides matching TRBD2. The CDR3 runs to 15 residues. Per the germline V gene, CDR1 is DFQATT and CDR2 is SNEGSKA (reference sequence). V lost 6 bases, J lost 1 base, and 7 bases stayed unmatched. CDR3 amino acids: CSAKREGPRTDTQYF. Written as DNA, the CDR3 is TGCAGTGCAAAGCGGGAGGGCCCGCGCACAGATACGCAGTATTTT.

The CDR3: CASSEGPLQETQYF. In nucleotides, the CDR3 is TGCGCCAGCAGCGAGGGACCGCTTCAAGAGACCCAGTACTTC. J is TRBJ2-5 and V is TRBV5-1; D may match TRBD1 or TRBD2 (5 bases each). The CDR3 length is 14 residues. Trimming removed 4 bases at V and 2 bases at J, with 12 bases between. CDR1 and CDR2 (germline): SGHRS, YFSETQ.

This chain uses TRBV3-1 with TRBJ2-3; a possible D gene is TRBD1 (6 bases). The CDR3 spans 13 residues. Germline V gives CDR1 LGHDT, CDR2 YNNKEL (reference sequence). The germline V and J ends were trimmed by 8 bases and 11 bases, with 20 bases remaining between them. CDR3 amino acids: CASGENRVPKQYF. CDR3 nucleotides: TGTGCCAGCGGCGAAAACAGGGTTCCAAAGCAGTATTTT.

The rearrangement links TRBV5-6 to TRBJ1-1, with unresolved D. The CDR3 spans 14 residues. Germline CDR1 and CDR2: SGHDT and YYEEEE. V gave up 9 bases and J gave up 1 base, with 16 bases separating them. The CDR3 DNA reads TGTGCCACCCTCGAACTAGACACGAACACTGAAGCTTTCTTT. Its protein product is CATLELDTNTEAFF.

Comment on this clonotype: The junction differs from germline at one of its ends, possibly a read error. The chain uses TRBV20-1 and TRBJ2-5; possible D gene TRBD2, 6 bases. The CDR3 length is 15 residues. CDR1 is DFQATT and CDR2 is SNEGSKA in the germline V gene (reference sequence). The CDR3 reads CSARASVQSQETRYF. The CDR3 nucleotides read TGCAGTGCTAGAGCTAGCGTCCAAAGCCAAGAGACCCGGTACTTC.

The V gene is TRBV20-1, the J gene TRBJ2-7, with 10 bases aligning to TRBD2. The CDR3 loop spans 14 amino acids. Looked up from germline, CDR1 is DFQATT and CDR2 is SNEGSKA (reference sequence). After removal of 0 bases from V and 10 bases from J, the junction contained 9 bases not matched to a gene. The CDR3 DNA sequence: TGCAGTGCTAGAGAAAGGACTAGCGGCCGTTCCCAGTACTTC. Translating gives CSARERTSGRSQYF.

The count of this clonotype is one. The chain carries TRBV20-1 and TRBJ2-1, with a possible D match to TRBD1 (5 bases). Trimming left V 5 bases short and J 2 bases short, with 16 bases between. CDR3 size: 15 residues. Per germline, CDR1 DFQATT and CDR2 SNEGSKA (reference sequence). The CDR3 sequence is CSASTPRVPYNEQFF. CDR3 coding DNA: TGCAGTGCTTCAACCCCCAGGGTACCCTACAATGAGCAGTTCTTC.

The J gene is TRBJ2-3, the V gene TRBV6-1, with D perhaps being TRBD1 or TRBD2 (5 bases each). The CDR3 spans 13 residues. Trimming stripped 5 bases from V and 5 bases from J, with 11 bases between. CDR1 and CDR2 from the germline V gene are MNHNS and SASEGT. The chain's CDR3 is CASSTGPEDTQYF. DNA for the CDR3: TGTGCCAGCAGTACGGGACCGGAAGATACGCAGTATTTT.

Note on this clonotype: One end of the junction does not line up with germline, which may come from a read error. The CDR3 is CAWETGYRNTEAFF. The CDR3 DNA sequence: TGTGCCTGGGAGACAGGCTACCGAAACACTGAGGCTTTCTTT. The chain has TRBV30 and TRBJ1-1, with D maybe TRBD1 (6 bases). This CDR3 is built from 14 residues. Germline loops: CDR1 GTSNPN, CDR2 SVGIG (reference sequence).

This clonotype is a singleton in its sample. The chain combines TRBV3-1 with TRBJ1-1, with D tentatively TRBD1 (5 bases). The CDR3 sequence is 12 residues long. Trimming removed 6 bases from V and 6 bases from J, with 11 bases in between. From germline, CDR1 is LGHDT and CDR2 YNNKEL (reference sequence). CDR3: CASSNSGAEAFF. In DNA form, the CDR3 reads TGTGCCAGCAGTAACTCGGGGGCTGAAGCTTTCTTT.

In its sample, this clonotype was seen once. The chain recombines TRBV7-8 with TRBJ2-5; D not resolved. Trimming pared 5 bases from V and 11 bases from J, leaving 18 bases between. Germline-derived CDR1 and CDR2 are SGHVS and FQNEAQ. This CDR3 is 13 amino acids long. CDR3 sequence: CASSNLRLSEQYF. Here the CDR3 DNA reads TGTGCCAGCAGCAACCTCCGGCTCTCTGAGCAGTACTTC.

This clonotype was picked up a small number of times. The J gene is TRBJ2-7, the V gene TRBV5-1, with 12 bases identical to TRBD2. The V gene end was trimmed by 4 bases and the J gene end by 0 bases; junction bases not matched to a gene: 8. CDR3 size: 17 residues. The germline V gene has CDR1 SGHRS and CDR2 YFSETQ. The CDR3 region has the DNA TGCGCCAGCAGCATAGGGACTAGCGGGCACAACTCCTACGAGCAGTACTTC. As protein: CASSIGTSGHNSYEQYF.

This clonotype was counted a few times. This chain links TRBV12-3 or TRBV12-4 with TRBJ1-5, with TRBD1 as a possible D gene (5 bases). Trimming removed 3 bases from V and 2 bases from J, with 11 bases in between. The CDR3 has 15 amino acids. The CDR3 region has the DNA TGTGCCAGCAGTTTTGGTCAGGGCGGCAATCAGCCCCAGCATTTT. This codes for CASSFGQGGNQPQHF.

The CDR3 reads CASSPQASGGTDTQYF. The CDR3 DNA reads as TGTGCCAGCTCACCACAAGCTAGCGGGGGCACAGATACGCAGTATTTT. The chain uses TRBV18 and TRBJ2-3; TRBD2 matches at 9 bases. Germline V gives CDR1 KGHSH, CDR2 LQKENI. The CDR3 has 16 residues. J was trimmed by 1 base and V by 1 base; bases with no gene match: 3.

This clonotype was observed once. The DNA for the CDR3 is TGCAGTGCTAGGCAAGGTCATGAGCAGTTCTTC. Its translation: CSARQGHEQFF. The chain is built from TRBV20-1 and TRBJ2-1; no reliable D call. The CDR3 totals 11 residues. Trimming took off 3 bases at V and 8 bases at J, with 8 bases between the two ends. Germline CDR1 and CDR2: DFQATT and SNEGSKA (reference sequence).

The chain recombines TRBV7-8 with TRBJ2-1; D possibly matches TRBD1 or TRBD2 (5 bases each). Between the trimmed V and J ends, which lost 1 base and 0 bases, there was a span of 10 bases. The germline CDR1 and CDR2 sequences are SGHVS and FQNEAQ. There are 16 residues in the CDR3. CDR3 sequence reads: CASSLVPGSSYNEQFF. The CDR3 bases are TGTGCCAGCAGCTTAGTGCCAGGGAGCTCCTACAATGAGCAGTTCTTC.

The gene calls are TRBV20-1 and TRBJ2-1; 8 nucleotides line up with TRBD1. With the DNA end fitting TRBJ2-7 better, the J assignment may be wrong. The germline V gene has CDR1 DFQATT and CDR2 SNEGSKA (reference sequence). The CDR3 spans 17 residues. CDR3 bases: TGCAGTGCTAGAGAGGGACAGGTGGACGGCTCCTACAATGAGCAGTACTTC. Protein: CSAREGQVDGSYNEQYF.

This clonotype was counted between two and nine times. This rearrangement joins TRBV20-1 to TRBJ2-5; TRBD2 matches at 10 bases. The CDR3 has 16 residues. V shed 0 bases, J shed 2 bases, and the junction held 6 bases outside the gene matches. Germline loops: CDR1 DFQATT, CDR2 SNEGSKA (reference sequence). CDR3 sequence reads: CSARDLLAGDQETQYF. The CDR3 DNA is TGCAGTGCTAGAGACCTTCTAGCGGGGGATCAAGAGACCCAGTACTTC.

The CDR3: CASSIYNQPQHF. CDR3 in DNA: TGTGCCAGCAGCATCTACAATCAGCCCCAGCATTTT. The chain has TRBV28 and TRBJ1-5; no definite D call. V was clipped by 6 bases and J by 3 bases, with 6 bases between them. The CDR3 contains 12 residues. Germline CDR1 reads MDHEN; CDR2 reads SYDVKM. Filled out from reference TRBV28 and TRBJ1-5, the complete variable domain reads DVKVTQSSRYLVKRTGEKVFLECVQDMDHENMFWYRQDPGLGLRLIYFSYDVKMKEKGDIPEGYSVSREKKERFSLILESASTNQTSMYLCASSIYNQPQHFGDGTRLSIL.

The chain carries TRBV7-2 and TRBJ2-3, with TRBD2 matching over 10 bases. The V gene end was trimmed by 2 bases and the J gene end by 5 bases; junction bases not matched to a gene: 4. This CDR3 contains 15 residues. The germline gives CDR1 SGHTA, CDR2 FQGNSA. The CDR3 loop reads CASSLMRLAGDTQYF. CDR3 in DNA: TGTGCCAGCAGCTTAATGCGACTAGCGGGAGATACGCAGTATTTT.

The chain has TRBV7-3 and TRBJ2-4, with 11 bases identical to TRBD2. CDR1 is SGHTA and CDR2 is FQGTGA in the germline V gene. This CDR3 region has 15 residues. Trimming at V came to 1 base and at J to 13 bases, leaving 9 bases not matched to a gene. The CDR3 sequence is CASSLSLAGGDEQYF. As DNA, the CDR3 is TGTGCCAGCAGCTTAAGTCTAGCGGGAGGCGATGAGCAGTACTTC. Together with reference TRBV7-3 and TRBJ2-4, the CDR3 gives the full variable domain: GAGVSQTPSNKVTEKGKYVELRCDPISGHTALYWYRQSLGQGPEFLIYFQGTGAADDSGLPNDRFFAVRPEGSVSTLKIQRTERGDSAVYLCASSLSLAGGDEQYFGAGTRLSVL.

This clonotype was detected only once. This CDR3 is CASRGKTQYF. DNA of the CDR3: TGCGCCAGCAGAGGGAAGACCCAGTACTTC. V usage is TRBV5-1 and J usage is TRBJ2-5; no definite D call. Trimming pared 5 bases from V and 6 bases from J, leaving 5 bases between. The CDR3 length is 10 residues. Germline assignment: CDR1 SGHRS and CDR2 YFSETQ.

A note on this clonotype: A clone one base away is much larger, so this may be a read error. The V gene is TRBV27, the J gene TRBJ1-2; 8 positions agree with TRBD1. Trimming removed 4 bases from V and 2 bases from J; junction bases left unmatched: 0. From germline, CDR1 is MNHEY and CDR2 SMNVEV (reference sequence). The CDR3 loop spans 13 amino acids. This CDR3 is CASSWDRNYGYTF. CDR3 nucleotides: TGTGCCAGCAGTTGGGACAGGAACTATGGCTACACCTTC.

The chain carries TRBV6-5 and TRBJ2-1, with 8 bases aligning to TRBD2. Germline CDR1 reads MNHEY; CDR2 reads SVGAGI. The CDR3 spans 13 residues. Unmatched junction bases numbered 6, after V lost 6 bases and J lost 8 bases. CDR3 sequence reads: CASRDSGKHEQFF. CDR3 nucleotide sequence: TGTGCCAGCAGGGATAGCGGGAAGCATGAGCAGTTCTTC.

This clonotype was seen many times. The chain employs TRBV20-1 and TRBJ1-1; 12 bases agree with TRBD1. Trimming took 1 base from V and 4 from J; bases not matched to a gene: 4. CDR1 is DFQATT and CDR2 is SNEGSKA in the germline V gene (reference sequence). The CDR3 runs to 15 residues. The CDR3: CSARGGTGGGTEAFF. The DNA of the CDR3 is TGCAGTGCTAGAGGGGGGACAGGGGGCGGCACTGAAGCTTTCTTT.

The chain is built from TRBV10-3 and TRBJ2-3; the D is unclear. The CDR3 length is 14 residues. Trimming cost V 2 bases and J 2 bases, with 8 bases left between them. Germline loops: CDR1 ENHRY, CDR2 SYGVKD. CDR3 amino acids: CAISEGLDTDTQYF. The CDR3 DNA reads as TGTGCCATCAGTGAGGGTCTAGACACAGATACGCAGTATTTT.

The chain is built from TRBV5-6 and TRBJ1-2, with D uncertain. The germline V gene encodes CDR1 SGHDT and CDR2 YYEEEE. The V gene lost 3 bases and the J gene lost 8 bases, with 11 bases spanning the gap. The CDR3 contains 12 residues. The CDR3 here is CASSSRVWGYTF. CDR3 in DNA: TGTGCCAGCAGCTCCCGGGTTTGGGGCTACACCTTC.

This clonotype was seen just once. One base away lies a much larger clone, so this may be a sequencing read error. The rearrangement joins TRBV20-1 to TRBJ2-1, with 7 bases identical to TRBD1. This CDR3 region has 13 residues. Germline lookup yields CDR1 DFQATT and CDR2 SNEGSKA (reference sequence). The CDR3 reads CSARRGQYNVQFF. CDR3 nucleotides: TGCAGTGCTAGGAGGGGACAGTACAATGTGCAGTTCTTC.